Below are 17 T cell receptor beta chains sequenced from a single sample in a study of CD8 T cells in ankylosing spondylitis. MiXCR was run by TCRdb on the 5' RACE reads, yielding one entry per CDR3 protein. Among about 840,000 distinct CDR3 sequences listed, about an eighth were seen once. Study-level findings and limits: What seemed typical of ankylosing spondylitis blood was a TCR beta motif built from several highly homologous variants.

These TCRs' antigens remain unknown. The sample was blood, either unsorted or a sorted T cell fraction (not recorded which). The source is a male donor with ankylosing spondylitis.

V is TRBV5-1 and J is TRBJ2-7, with D hard to call. CDR1 is SGHRS, CDR2 YFSETQ, per germline. The V and J ends lost 7 bases and 1 base respectively, with 15 bases between them. The CDR3 runs to 14 residues. CDR3 amino acids: CASARQSESYEQYF. The CDR3 nucleotides read TGCGCCAGCGCTAGACAATCAGAATCCTACGAGCAGTACTTC.

This clonotype was seen more than once but under ten times. The V call is TRBV20-1, the J call TRBJ2-3; D possibly corresponds to TRBD2 (6 bases). The CDR3 sequence is 16 residues long. V lost 0 bases to trimming and J lost 0 bases, with 13 bases between them. The germline V gene encodes CDR1 DFQATT and CDR2 SNEGSKA (reference sequence). The CDR3 is CSARDQGTYSTDTQYF. For the CDR3, the DNA is TGCAGTGCTAGAGATCAAGGGACTTATAGCACAGATACGCAGTATTTT.

There are a few counts of this clonotype. The CDR3 sequence is CASSLTSGVAGQAFF. CDR3 in DNA: TGTGCCAGCAGTTTGACGTCCGGGGTGGCAGGACAAGCTTTCTTT. V usage is TRBV12-3 or TRBV12-4 and J usage is TRBJ1-1; D is undetermined. Trimming took off 3 bases at V and 9 bases at J, with 20 bases between the two ends. CDR3 size: 15 residues.

This clonotype was found a few times. The chain couples TRBV25-1 to TRBJ1-6; D gene unclear. Germline CDR1 and CDR2: MGHDK and SYGVNS. CDR3 length: 15 amino acids. Trimming took off 3 bases at V and 0 bases at J, with 6 bases between the two ends. CDR3 sequence reads: CASSEKSSYNSPLHF. The DNA for the CDR3 is TGTGCCAGCAGTGAGAAGAGCTCCTATAATTCACCCCTCCACTTT.

The chain couples TRBV28 to TRBJ2-3, with D uncertain. Germline V CDR1 and CDR2: MDHEN, SYDVKM. The V gene lost 6 bases and the J gene lost 8 bases, with 15 bases spanning the gap. CDR3 length: 13 amino acids. CDR3 amino acids: CASRAAYRITQYF. CDR3 DNA sequence: TGTGCCAGCAGAGCAGCCTACCGAATTACGCAGTATTTT.

In its sample, this clonotype was seen once. The chain is built from TRBV19 and TRBJ2-3; TRBD2 matches at 10 bases. Germline CDR1 reads LNHDA; CDR2 reads SQIVND (reference sequence). The trim removed 6 bases at V and 1 base at J, leaving 4 bases unmatched. This CDR3 has 15 residues. Here the CDR3 DNA reads TGTGCCAGTAGGAGGGGGACTAGCGGCACAGATACGCAGTATTTT. Translated, it gives CASRRGTSGTDTQYF.

This clonotype was detected ten times or more. The chain recombines TRBV20-1 with TRBJ2-5; TRBD2 matches at 12 bases. CDR1 and CDR2 from the germline V gene are DFQATT and SNEGSKA (reference sequence). The junction had 6 bases not matched to a gene; V was cut back by 5 bases and J by 5 bases. This CDR3 is 14 amino acids long. The CDR3 DNA reads TGCAGTGCTCCGACCCTAGCGGGAGGGGAGACCCAGTACTTC. Translating it yields CSAPTLAGGETQYF.

This chain connects TRBV7-6 to TRBJ2-1; TRBD1 aligns across 8 bases. The CDR3 is made up of 15 amino acids. The germline V gene has CDR1 SGHVS and CDR2 FNYEAQ. Trimming cost V 4 bases and J 1 base; bases outside gene matches: 3. CDR3 bases: TGTGCCAGCAGCTATAGGACAGGGTCCTACAATGAGCAGTTCTTC. Translation gives CASSYRTGSYNEQFF. Full variable domain (outside the CDR3, taken from reference TRBV7-6 and TRBJ2-1): GAGVSQSPRYKVTKRGQDVALRCDPISGHVSLYWYRQALGQGPEFLTYFNYEAQQDKSGLPNDRFSAERPEGSISTLTIQRTEQRDSAMYRCASSYRTGSYNEQFFGPGTRLTVL.

This clonotype showed up just a few times. This chain uses TRBV20-1 with TRBJ1-2; maybe TRBD1 (6 bases). The germline CDR1 and CDR2 sequences are DFQATT and SNEGSKA (reference sequence). This CDR3 comprises 11 residues. V lost 0 bases and J 8 bases, leaving 7 bases between the germline ends. DNA for the CDR3: TGCAGTGCTAGAGACACAGGGGGCTACACCTTC. Amino acids: CSARDTGGYTF.

V is TRBV7-2 and J is TRBJ2-5; either TRBD1 or TRBD2 may fit D (6 bases each). The CDR3 consists of 14 residues. V lost 2 bases and J 4 bases, leaving 11 bases between the germline ends. Germline values: CDR1 SGHTA, CDR2 FQGNSA. This chain's CDR3 is CASSLWTAGETQYF. In DNA form, the CDR3 reads TGTGCCAGCAGCTTATGGACAGCGGGAGAGACCCAGTACTTC.

The chain couples TRBV11-2 to TRBJ2-2, with D perhaps TRBD1 (8 bases). Trimming took 5 bases from V and 7 from J, leaving 17 bases between them. Germline CDR1 is SGHAT and CDR2 is FQNNGV. There are 15 residues in the CDR3. The CDR3 reads CASSHGQGGFGELFF. The CDR3 region has the DNA TGTGCCAGCAGCCACGGACAGGGAGGGTTCGGGGAGCTGTTTTTT. The full variable domain, its missing parts supplied by reference TRBV11-2 and TRBJ2-2, is EAGVAQSPRYKIIEKRQSVAFWCNPISGHATLYWYQQILGQGPKLLIQFQNNGVVDDSQLPKDRFSAERLKGVDSTLKIQPAKLEDSAVYLCASSHGQGGFGELFFGEGSRLTVL.

This clonotype occurred a few times. The genes are TRBV7-6 and TRBJ2-2; 8 bases align to TRBD1. The CDR3 covers 16 residues. Unmatched junction bases numbered 6, after V lost 1 base and J lost 5 bases. The V gene's germline CDR1 is SGHVS and CDR2 FNYEAQ. CDR3 loop: CASSLVPGGATGELFF. The CDR3 DNA follows: TGTGCCAGCAGCTTAGTCCCAGGGGGCGCAACCGGGGAGCTGTTTTTT.

J is TRBJ2-7 and V is TRBV20-1; 7 bases map to TRBD1. CDR1 and CDR2 from the germline V gene are DFQATT and SNEGSKA (reference sequence). This CDR3 is built from 16 residues. Losses at the gene ends were 4 bases for V and 0 bases for J; bases not matched to a gene: 12. The CDR3, as DNA: TGCAGTGCTAACGATCCGGGACAGAGTAACTCCTACGAGCAGTACTTC. Its protein product is CSANDPGQSNSYEQYF.

In its sample, this clonotype was seen once. The chain employs TRBV6-2 or TRBV6-3 and TRBJ2-3; D gene ambiguous. V gave up 7 bases and J gave up 5 bases, with 10 bases separating them. CDR3 length: 12 amino acids. Germline-derived CDR1 and CDR2 are MNHEY and SVGEGT. The CDR3 sequence is CASKESLDTQYF. As DNA, the CDR3 is TGTGCCAGCAAGGAAAGTTTAGATACGCAGTATTTT.

This clonotype has only a few counts. This chain uses TRBV4-3 with TRBJ1-1; D is perhaps TRBD1 (6 bases). With 4 bases removed from V and 7 bases from J, the gap between germline ends came to 16 bases. The CDR3 is 14 residues long. Germline V gene sequence: CDR1 LGHNA, CDR2 YSLEER. CDR3: CASSPELQGREAFF. The CDR3 region has the DNA TGCGCCAGCAGCCCAGAGTTACAGGGCCGTGAAGCTTTCTTT.

The chain combines TRBV5-1 with TRBJ2-7; 10 bases align to TRBD1. This CDR3 is 15 amino acids long. Unmatched junction bases numbered 9, after V lost 4 bases and J lost 5 bases. In germline, CDR1 is SGHRS, CDR2 YFSETQ. CDR3 residues: CASSLEGTGVDEQYF. Written as DNA, the CDR3 is TGCGCCAGCAGCCTTGAAGGGACAGGGGTTGACGAGCAGTACTTC.

Remarks on this clonotype: This could be a read error, since a much larger clone is one nucleotide away. It is likely a read error, because the conserved phenylalanine at the end of the CDR3 is missing. No DNA is shown, since the ends of the CDR3 on it are uncertain; the CDR3 is the one TCRdb lists. The gene calls are TRBV10-3 and TRBJ2-7; TRBD1, as called in the table, went unchecked against the DNA. Germline assignment: CDR1 ENHRY and CDR2 SYGVKD. The CDR3 spans 11 residues, counting both ends. The CDR3 here is CAISAMGRVYL.